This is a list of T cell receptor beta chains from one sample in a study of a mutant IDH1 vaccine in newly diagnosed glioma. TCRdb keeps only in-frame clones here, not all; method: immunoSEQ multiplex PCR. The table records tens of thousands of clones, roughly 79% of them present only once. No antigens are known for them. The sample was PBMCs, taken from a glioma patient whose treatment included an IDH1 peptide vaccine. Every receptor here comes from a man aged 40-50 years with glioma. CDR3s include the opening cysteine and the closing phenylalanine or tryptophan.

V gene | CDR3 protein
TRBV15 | CATSRQRQGGFRLETQYF
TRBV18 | CASSPTGTGFGYTF
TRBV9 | CASSVGSSTDTQYF
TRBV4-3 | CASSPVAGVYNEQFF
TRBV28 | CASSNTRTNYGYTF
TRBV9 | CASSVRMRGGIGEQFF
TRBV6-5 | CASSYKASLPFF
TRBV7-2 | CASSLGLGLYEQYF
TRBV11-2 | CASSYRTSGSAYPLYEQYF
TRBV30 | CAWSVTSGGAKEQFF
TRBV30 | CAWSVGGPSYEQYF
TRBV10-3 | CAIKLAGNNEQFF
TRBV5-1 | CASSHGQGLNTEAFF
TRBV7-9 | CASSPLGANEQFF
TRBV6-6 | CASSYLGVRNEQFF
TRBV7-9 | CASSLASGGTDTQYF
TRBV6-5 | CASSYSGGQGYTF
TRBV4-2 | CASSQDGVSLGEKLFF
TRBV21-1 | CASSSNGGTAISGANVLTF
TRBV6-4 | CASSEDGNSPLHF
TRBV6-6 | CASRGTGGYEQYF
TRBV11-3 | CASSQGTALAKNIQYF
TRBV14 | CASSQDLGGADGYTF
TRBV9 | CASSASGRADEQYF
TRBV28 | CASSQTREGLTEAFF
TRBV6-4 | CASSVWRGAEQFF
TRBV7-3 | CASSSKPGTTRNGELFF
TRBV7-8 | CASSSTGTGTSPLHF
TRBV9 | CASSVTGGAGIQSGSPLHF
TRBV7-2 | CASSSAPPREFF
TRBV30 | CAWGILRGRAEAFF
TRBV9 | CASSGRDRSTGELFF
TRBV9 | CASSVGAGGRQETQYF
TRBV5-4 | CASSLAGAGGAYEQYF
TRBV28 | CASSPPDRNYGYTF
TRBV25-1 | CASSGLDRRALF
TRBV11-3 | CASSSSGGLAGVGEQFF
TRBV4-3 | CASSQGIGQGDYGYTF
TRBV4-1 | CASSQGRLDGGYEQYF
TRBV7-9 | CASSPPGGTQYF